The 21 T cell receptor beta chains listed next were all sequenced from one sample in a study of control samples from healthy donors and cancer patients. Using immunoSEQ multiplex PCR, the repertoire was profiled, and TCRdb retains in-frame clones only, with some absent. The table shows around 100,000 clones, with more than 85% occurring only once. Sequenced input: blood. Receptor source: a woman between 50 and 59 years old in good health.

This chain joins TRBV6-5 and TRBJ2-3, with TRBD2 identical over 10 bases. V lost 6 bases and J lost 6; bases outside the gene matches: 6. The length of the CDR3 is 14 residues. Germline values: CDR1 MNHEY, CDR2 SVGAGI. The CDR3 sequence: CASRPAGGPDTQYF. The CDR3 bases are TGTGCCAGCAGACCAGCGGGAGGGCCGGATACGCAGTATTTT.

The rearrangement uses TRBV11-2 and TRBJ2-7, with 8 bases identical to TRBD1. J lost 1 base, V lost 5 bases, and 7 bases had no gene match. The CDR3 has 15 residues. Germline V lookup: CDR1 SGHAT, CDR2 FQNNGV. In DNA, the CDR3 is TGTGCCAGCAGCACGGATGGGACAGGATCCTACGAGCAGTACTTC. This gives the protein CASSTDGTGSYEQYF.

This clone appeared a single time. The chain recombines TRBV30 with TRBJ2-1, with TRBD1 matching 7 bases. This CDR3 region has 15 residues. The J segment lost 5 bases and the V segment lost 1 base, leaving 8 bases of the junction unmatched. Germline V gene lookup returns CDR1 GTSNPN and CDR2 SVGIG (reference sequence). This CDR3 is CAWSGDSSLHNEQFF. The CDR3 coding sequence is TGTGCCTGGAGTGGGGACAGTTCCCTTCACAATGAGCAGTTCTTC.

This chain joins TRBV18 and TRBJ1-1; a possible D gene is TRBD1 (6 bases). This CDR3 has 16 amino acids. Trimming removed 5 bases from V and 4 bases from J, with 20 bases in between. Germline V gene sequence: CDR1 KGHSH, CDR2 LQKENI. The CDR3, as DNA: TGTGCCAGCTCATCATTTGGCGGGGGCAGCGGCACTGAAGCTTTCTTT. Its protein product is CASSSFGGGSGTEAFF.

This rearrangement joins TRBV27 to TRBJ2-7; perhaps TRBD2 as D (5 bases). Germline loops: CDR1 MNHEY, CDR2 SMNVEV (reference sequence). The CDR3 runs to 14 residues. V was trimmed by 3 bases and J by 3 bases, leaving 12 bases between them. CDR3 sequence: CASSFSGASYEQYV. The CDR3 nucleotides read TGTGCCAGCAGTTTCAGCGGAGCAAGCTACGAGCAGTACGTC.

The chain couples TRBV7-2 to TRBJ1-5, with D unclear. The CDR3 is made up of 15 amino acids. In germline, CDR1 is SGHTA, CDR2 FQGNSA. Trimming removed 3 bases from V and 2 bases from J, with 11 bases in between. CDR3 protein: CASSFDGHGNQPQHF. DNA for the CDR3: TGTGCCAGCAGCTTTGACGGTCATGGCAATCAGCCCCAGCATTTT. Looking up the rest from reference TRBV7-2 and TRBJ1-5 gives the full variable domain: GAGVSQSPSNKVTEKGKDVELRCDPISGHTALYWYRQSLGQGLEFLIYFQGNSAPDKSGLPSDRFSAERTGGSVSTLTIQRTQQEDSAVYLCASSFDGHGNQPQHFGDGTRLSIL.

The V gene is TRBV10-3, the J gene TRBJ2-7; possibly TRBD1 for D (6 bases). This CDR3 is built from 14 residues. The germline CDR1 and CDR2 sequences are ENHRY and SYGVKD. Trimming left V 8 bases short and J 4 bases short, with 18 bases between. CDR3 in amino acids: CAIGTEGHNYEQYV. CDR3 DNA: TGTGCCATCGGAACTGAGGGACACAATTACGAGCAGTACGTC.

CDR3 loop: CASSHWFGTGVNTIYF. The CDR3 DNA reads as TGTGCCAGCAGCCACTGGTTTGGGACAGGGGTAAACACCATATATTTT. The V and J genes are TRBV5-6 and TRBJ1-3; 10 nucleotides line up with TRBD1. The CDR3 has 16 amino acids. The germline CDR1 and CDR2 sequences are SGHDT and YYEEEE. After removal of 4 bases from V and 6 bases from J, the junction contained 10 bases not matched to a gene.

This rearrangement joins TRBV6-5 to TRBJ2-1, with D perhaps TRBD2 (5 bases). The CDR3 sequence is 15 residues long. Germline lookup yields CDR1 MNHEY and CDR2 SVGAGI. The V end was cut by 8 bases, the J end by 0 bases, with 14 bases between. CDR3 nucleotide sequence: TGTGCCAGCTGGATTACGGGGAGCTCCTACAATGAGCAGTTCTTC. It encodes CASWITGSSYNEQFF.

The V gene is TRBV18, the J gene TRBJ2-7, with D possibly being TRBD1 (6 bases). CDR1 and CDR2 from the germline V gene are KGHSH and LQKENI. Deletions cut 3 bases from V and 2 bases from J, with 14 bases between. The CDR3 contains 15 residues. CDR3 nucleotides: TGTGCCAGCTCACCGGGGGACACGAAAACCTACGAGCAGTACTTC. Translation gives CASSPGDTKTYEQYF.

The chain joins TRBV13 to TRBJ1-2, with 8 bases identical to TRBD1. Germline lookup yields CDR1 PRHDT and CDR2 FYEKMQ (reference sequence). The CDR3 runs to 15 residues. The ends lost 5 bases at V and 4 bases at J; junction bases unmatched: 9. The CDR3 spells CASSQTQGAGYGYTF. The CDR3 region has the DNA TGTGCCAGCAGCCAGACGCAGGGGGCGGGCTATGGCTACACCTTC. Variable domain in full (rest from reference TRBV13 and TRBJ1-2): AAGVIQSPRHLIKEKRETATLKCYPIPRHDTVYWYQQGPGQDPQFLISFYEKMQSDKGSIPDRFSAQQFSDYHSELNMSSLELGDSALYFCASSQTQGAGYGYTFGSGTRLTVV.

This chain links TRBV30 with TRBJ2-7, with 8 bases that match TRBD1. CDR1 is GTSNPN and CDR2 is SVGIG in the germline V gene (reference sequence). This CDR3 is built from 15 residues. The junction had 11 bases not matched to a gene; V was cut back by 0 bases and J by 7 bases. CDR3 amino acids: CAWSVQAGGLIEQYV. In nucleotides, the CDR3 is TGTGCCTGGAGTGTCCAGGCAGGGGGCTTAATTGAGCAGTACGTC.

The V and J genes are TRBV4-1 and TRBJ1-2; maybe TRBD1 (6 bases). The CDR3 has 18 residues. Germline V gene lookup returns CDR1 MGHRA and CDR2 YSYEKL. The V and J ends lost 0 bases and 0 bases respectively, with 17 bases between them. DNA for the CDR3: TGCGCCAGCAGCCAAGATCCGGGGGCAGGGCCATCTAACTATGGCTACACCTTC. Residues: CASSQDPGAGPSNYGYTF.

This rearrangement joins TRBV4-1 to TRBJ2-7; possibly TRBD1 for D (5 bases). The CDR3 totals 14 residues. V was pared by 5 bases and J by 2 bases, with 13 bases between. Germline V CDR1 and CDR2: MGHRA, YSYEKL. This CDR3 is CASSTTTATYEQYF. The CDR3, as DNA: TGCGCCAGCAGCACAACGACAGCCACCTACGAGCAGTACTTC.

The V call is TRBV18, the J call TRBJ2-2, with 11 positions matching TRBD2. The V gene end was trimmed by 1 base and the J gene end by 1 base; junction bases not matched to a gene: 2. This CDR3 has 17 amino acids. Germline V gene sequence: CDR1 KGHSH, CDR2 LQKENI. DNA for the CDR3: TGTGCCAGCTCACCACTTGGGACTAGCGGGAACACCGGGGAGCTGTTTTTT. It is translated as CASSPLGTSGNTGELFF.

This clone has more than one count but fewer than ten. The CDR3 DNA is TGTGCCGTACCGGGACAGAGCACCTACGAGCAGTACTTC. This gives the protein CAVPGQSTYEQYF. The rearrangement links TRBV2 to TRBJ2-7; 7 bases agree with TRBD1. The CDR3 runs to 13 residues. In germline, CDR1 is SNHLY, CDR2 FYNNEI. The V gene end was trimmed by 11 bases and the J gene end by 2 bases; junction bases not matched to a gene: 9.

This CDR3 is CASSLDLWEGKDTQYF. The DNA of the CDR3 is TGTGCCAGCAGCTTAGATCTTTGGGAGGGGAAAGATACGCAGTATTTT. The rearrangement joins TRBV11-3 to TRBJ2-3; TRBD2 matches at 7 bases. This CDR3 spans 16 amino acids. With 0 bases clipped from V and 5 bases from J, the junction kept 8 bases outside the gene matches. Germline-derived CDR1 and CDR2 are SGHNT and YENEEA.

The chain links TRBV18 to TRBJ1-1; D is uncertain. CDR1 KGHSH and CDR2 LQKENI come from the germline V gene. Between the trimmed V and J ends, which lost 3 bases and 10 bases, there was a span of 12 bases. The length of the CDR3 is 12 residues. DNA of the CDR3: TGTGCCAGCTCACCGGAGAGTTTTCGAGCTTTCTTT. Residues: CASSPESFRAFF.

This chain uses TRBV2 with TRBJ2-1; perhaps TRBD2 as D (7 bases). The germline V and J ends were trimmed by 1 base and 8 bases, with 15 bases remaining between them. Germline V gives CDR1 SNHLY, CDR2 FYNNEI. The CDR3 length is 15 residues. The CDR3: CASSEGWGGIDEQFF. CDR3 coding DNA: TGTGCCAGCAGTGAAGGTTGGGGGGGCATAGATGAGCAGTTCTTC.

This clone was observed once. The chain carries TRBV9 and TRBJ2-3, with TRBD2 matching over 8 bases. The length of the CDR3 is 17 residues. The V and J ends lost 3 bases and 1 base, in that order; junction bases with no gene match: 10. The germline CDR1 and CDR2 sequences are SGDLS and YYNGEE. CDR3 bases: TGTGCCAGCAGCGGGGAGGGGGGACTAGAGGGCACAGATACGCAGTATTTT. The encoded protein is CASSGEGGLEGTDTQYF.

This CDR3 reads CASTTGGVSPLHF. The CDR3 DNA reads TGCGCCAGCACGACCGGTGGGGTTTCACCCCTCCACTTT. The chain employs TRBV4-1 and TRBJ1-6; D uncertain. Deletions cut 7 bases from V and 9 bases from J, with 13 bases between. Germline CDR1 and CDR2: MGHRA and YSYEKL. The CDR3 extends over 13 amino acids.